This TCR beta chain was found in a study of cytomegalovirus exposure and HLA in healthy donors. Study context: Approximately 200 million T cells yielded 100 million or so unique TCR beta sequences in earlier analysis.

Germline V gene lookup returns CDR1 MNHNS and CDR2 SASEGT. V was trimmed by 5 bases and J by 3 bases, leaving 7 bases between them. CDR3 length: 13 amino acids. PCR primers comprised 60 Vbeta and 13 Jbeta primers. Sequencing used immunoSEQ multiplex PCR; TCRdb keeps in-frame clones, though not all of them. The table lists approximately 120,000 clones, around 75% of them singletons, with about 3.4% in the top ten. Sequencing input: PBMCs. The clonotype was recovered from a man younger than 45 in good health and CMV-seronegative. This chain joins TRBV6-1 and TRBJ2-2; D remains ambiguous. The CDR3 DNA follows: TGTGCCAGCAGTATTCCGGACACCGGGGAGCTGTTTTTT. As protein: CASSIPDTGELFF.